This T cell receptor beta chain was retrieved from a study of early T cells in non-severe SARS-CoV-2 infection. The wider study: Bulk RNA isolated from unsorted whole blood underwent sequencing; chains were not paired.

Unique molecular identifiers tagged individual cDNA molecules. TCRdb re-analysed the 5' RACE reads in MiXCR, keeping a single row per CDR3 protein. The table records some 81,000 distinct CDR3 sequences, roughly 16% of them present only once. This clonotype was sampled from an adult who was a healthcare worker with PCR-confirmed SARS-CoV-2 infection or an uninfected control (not recorded which). Sequences were obtained from whole blood.

The CDR3 coding sequence is TGTGCCAGCAGTGTAGGAGCGAAGGGCAATCAGCCCCAGCATTTT. Translation: CASSVGAKGNQPQHF. V usage is TRBV6-1 and J usage is TRBJ1-5; D gene uncertain. The germline gives CDR1 MNHNS, CDR2 SASEGT. This CDR3 spans 15 amino acids. V was pared by 4 bases and J by 2 bases, with 12 bases between.